The TCR beta chain under discussion was sequenced for a study of cytomegalovirus exposure and HLA in healthy donors. Study results and caveats: A later analysis linked a missense variant in DCLRE1C to the trimming of TCR beta V and J genes.

Nominal health characterized the donors when sampled, though unrecorded immune exposures were likely. Trimming took 4 bases from V and 2 from J; bases not matched to a gene: 6. This CDR3 comprises 16 residues. Germline V CDR1 and CDR2: MNHNY, SVGAGI (reference sequence). 13 Jbeta primers and 60 Vbeta primers were used for the PCR. The assay was immunoSEQ multiplex PCR, and TCRdb's table has in-frame clones only and misses some. The repertoire holds over 110,000 clones, with about 79% as singletons. As to this clone: Its antigen is undetermined.

The specimen sequenced was PBMCs. The receptor comes from a male donor in good health and CMV-seronegative. The V and J genes are TRBV6-6 and TRBJ2-5, with 11 bases identical to TRBD2. CDR3 sequence: CASSLIAGGEQETQYF. The DNA for the CDR3 is TGTGCCAGCAGTTTAATAGCGGGAGGGGAACAAGAGACCCAGTACTTC.